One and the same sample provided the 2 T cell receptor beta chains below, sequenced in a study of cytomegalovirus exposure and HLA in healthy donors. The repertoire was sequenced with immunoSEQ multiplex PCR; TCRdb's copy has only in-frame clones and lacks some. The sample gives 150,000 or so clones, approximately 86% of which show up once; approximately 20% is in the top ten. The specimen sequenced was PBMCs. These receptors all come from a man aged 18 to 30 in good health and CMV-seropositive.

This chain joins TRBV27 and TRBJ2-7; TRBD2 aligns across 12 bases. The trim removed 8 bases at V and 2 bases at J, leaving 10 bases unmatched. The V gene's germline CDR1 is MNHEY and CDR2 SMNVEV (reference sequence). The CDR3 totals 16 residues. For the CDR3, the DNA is TGTGCCAGCGGGGCTAGCGGGAGGGCGGGAGCCTACGAGCAGTACTTC. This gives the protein CASGASGRAGAYEQYF.

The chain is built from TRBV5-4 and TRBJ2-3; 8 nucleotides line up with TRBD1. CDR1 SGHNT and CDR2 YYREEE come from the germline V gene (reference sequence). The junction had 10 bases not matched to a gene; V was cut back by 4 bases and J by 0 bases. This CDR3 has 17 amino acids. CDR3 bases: TGTGCCAGCAGCGGGGGACAGGCAAGACTTAGCACAGATACGCAGTATTTT. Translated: CASSGGQARLSTDTQYF.